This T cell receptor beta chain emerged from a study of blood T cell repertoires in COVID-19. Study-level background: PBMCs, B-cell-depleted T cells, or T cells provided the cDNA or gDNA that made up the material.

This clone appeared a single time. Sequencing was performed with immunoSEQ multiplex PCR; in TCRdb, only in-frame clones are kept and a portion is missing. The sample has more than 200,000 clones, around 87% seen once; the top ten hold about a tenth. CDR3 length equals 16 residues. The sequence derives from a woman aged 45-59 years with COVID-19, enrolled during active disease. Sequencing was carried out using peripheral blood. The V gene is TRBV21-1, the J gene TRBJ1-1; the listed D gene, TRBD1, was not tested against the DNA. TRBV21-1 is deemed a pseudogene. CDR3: CASSTAQGAGNTEAFF. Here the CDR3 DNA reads TGTGCCAGCAGCACGGCACAGGGGGCGGGAAACACTGAAGCTTTCTTT.